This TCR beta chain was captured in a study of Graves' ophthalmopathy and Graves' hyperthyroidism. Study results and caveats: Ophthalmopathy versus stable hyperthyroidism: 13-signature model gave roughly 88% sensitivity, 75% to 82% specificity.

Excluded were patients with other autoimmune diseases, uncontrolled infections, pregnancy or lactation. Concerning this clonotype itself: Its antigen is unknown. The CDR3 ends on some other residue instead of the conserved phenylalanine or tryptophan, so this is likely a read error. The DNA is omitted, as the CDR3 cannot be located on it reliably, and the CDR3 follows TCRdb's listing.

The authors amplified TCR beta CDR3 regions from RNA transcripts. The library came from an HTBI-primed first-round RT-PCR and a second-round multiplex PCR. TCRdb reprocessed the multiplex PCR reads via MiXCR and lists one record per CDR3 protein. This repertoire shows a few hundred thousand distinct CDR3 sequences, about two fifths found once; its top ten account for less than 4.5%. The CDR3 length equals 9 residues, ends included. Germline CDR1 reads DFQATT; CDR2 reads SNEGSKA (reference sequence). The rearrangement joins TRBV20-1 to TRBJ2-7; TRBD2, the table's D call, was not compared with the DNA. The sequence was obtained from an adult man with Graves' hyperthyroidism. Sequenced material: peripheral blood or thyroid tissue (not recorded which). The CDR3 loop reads CSARDSTSG.